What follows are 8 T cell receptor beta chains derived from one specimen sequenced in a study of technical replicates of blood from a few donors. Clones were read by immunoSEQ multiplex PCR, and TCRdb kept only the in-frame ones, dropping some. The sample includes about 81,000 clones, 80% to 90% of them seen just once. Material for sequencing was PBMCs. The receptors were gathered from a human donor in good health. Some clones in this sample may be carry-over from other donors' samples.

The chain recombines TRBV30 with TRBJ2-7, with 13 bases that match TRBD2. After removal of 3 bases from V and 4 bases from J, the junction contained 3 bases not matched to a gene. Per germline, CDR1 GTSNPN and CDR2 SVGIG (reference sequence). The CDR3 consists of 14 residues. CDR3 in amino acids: CAWRGTSGAYEQYF. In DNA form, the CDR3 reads TGTGCCTGGAGAGGGACTAGCGGGGCTTACGAGCAGTACTTC.

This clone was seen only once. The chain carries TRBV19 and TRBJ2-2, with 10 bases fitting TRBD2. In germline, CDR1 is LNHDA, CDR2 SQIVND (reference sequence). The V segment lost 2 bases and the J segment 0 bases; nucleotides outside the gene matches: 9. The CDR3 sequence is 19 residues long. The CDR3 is CASSIIGLAALANTGELFF. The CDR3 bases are TGTGCCAGTAGTATAATTGGACTAGCGGCCCTCGCGAACACCGGGGAGCTGTTTTTT. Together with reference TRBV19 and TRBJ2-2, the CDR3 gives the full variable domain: DGGITQSPKYLFRKEGQNVTLSCEQNLNHDAMYWYRQDPGQGLRLIYYSQIVNDFQKGDIAEGYSVSREKKESFPLTVTSAQKNPTAFYLCASSIIGLAALANTGELFFGEGSRLTVL.

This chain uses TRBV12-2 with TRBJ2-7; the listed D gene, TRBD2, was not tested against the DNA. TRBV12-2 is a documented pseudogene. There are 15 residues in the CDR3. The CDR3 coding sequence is TGTGCAAGTCCCCGGGTTTGGGTTATCTCCTACGAGCAGTACTTC. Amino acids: CASPRVWVISYEQYF.

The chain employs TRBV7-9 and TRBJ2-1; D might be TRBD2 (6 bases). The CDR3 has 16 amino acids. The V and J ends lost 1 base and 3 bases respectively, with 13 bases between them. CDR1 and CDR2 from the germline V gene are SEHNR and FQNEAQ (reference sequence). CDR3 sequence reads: CASSLEGGTVYNEQFF. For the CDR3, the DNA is TGTGCCAGCAGCTTAGAGGGCGGGACGGTCTACAATGAGCAGTTCTTC.

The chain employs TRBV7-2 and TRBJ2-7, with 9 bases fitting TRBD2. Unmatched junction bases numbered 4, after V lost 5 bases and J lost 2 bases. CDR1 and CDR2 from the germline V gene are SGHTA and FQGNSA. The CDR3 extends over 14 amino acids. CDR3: CASSPGLAAYEQYF. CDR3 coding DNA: TGTGCCAGCAGCCCGGGACTAGCCGCCTACGAGCAGTACTTC.

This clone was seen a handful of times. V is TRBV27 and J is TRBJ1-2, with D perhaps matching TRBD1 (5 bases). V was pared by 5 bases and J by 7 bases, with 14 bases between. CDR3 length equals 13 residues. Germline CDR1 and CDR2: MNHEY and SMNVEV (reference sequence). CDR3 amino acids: CASSQRRQLGYTF. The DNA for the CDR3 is TGTGCCAGCAGTCAACGGAGACAGCTTGGCTACACCTTC.

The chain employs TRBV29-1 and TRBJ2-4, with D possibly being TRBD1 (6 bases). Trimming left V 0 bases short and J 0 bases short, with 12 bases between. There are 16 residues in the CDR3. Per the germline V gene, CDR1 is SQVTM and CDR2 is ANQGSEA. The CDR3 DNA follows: TGCAGCGTTGAAGATCCCCAGGGGTTAGCCAAAAACATTCAGTACTTC. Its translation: CSVEDPQGLAKNIQYF.

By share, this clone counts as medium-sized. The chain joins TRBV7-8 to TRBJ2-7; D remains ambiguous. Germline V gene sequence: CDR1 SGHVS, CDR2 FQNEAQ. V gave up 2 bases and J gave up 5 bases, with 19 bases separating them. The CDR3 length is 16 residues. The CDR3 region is CASSLSPRYRTNEQYF. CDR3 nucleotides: TGTGCCAGCAGCTTATCCCCCCGCTACCGAACCAACGAGCAGTACTTC.